This T cell receptor beta chain was obtained from a study of T cells after yellow fever vaccination. MiXCR, applied by TCRdb to the 5' RACE reads, yields one record per CDR3 protein. This table holds around 27,000 distinct CDR3 sequences, 4.4% found once. Comments on this clonotype: What it recognizes is unknown.

The CDR3 is 11 amino acids. Between the trimmed V and J ends, which lost 5 bases and 9 bases, there was a span of 8 bases. The germline gives CDR1 SGHVS, CDR2 FQNEAQ. Study-wide findings and caveats: Faster peaking, at day 5 versus 15, marked a secondary response that was weaker.

The material was CD8+ T cells sorted from PBMCs, obtained 5 days after the yellow fever booster vaccination. J is TRBJ2-1 and V is TRBV7-8; D remains unclear. The sequence came from a man aged 25 to 45 who received the YFV17D yellow fever vaccine. DNA of the CDR3: TGTGCCAGCAGCCCGAGCTTTGAGCAGTTCTTC. Translated, it gives CASSPSFEQFF.